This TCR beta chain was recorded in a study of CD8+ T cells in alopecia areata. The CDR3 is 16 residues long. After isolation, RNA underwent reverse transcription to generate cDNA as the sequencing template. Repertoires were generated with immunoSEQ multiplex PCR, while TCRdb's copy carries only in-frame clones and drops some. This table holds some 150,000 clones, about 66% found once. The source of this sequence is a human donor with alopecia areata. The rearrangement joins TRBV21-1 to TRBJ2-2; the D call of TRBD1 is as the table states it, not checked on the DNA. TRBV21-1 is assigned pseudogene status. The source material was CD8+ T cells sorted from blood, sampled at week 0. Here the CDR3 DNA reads TGTGCCAGCAGCAAGATGGGACAGGGAGCCACCGGGGAGCTGTTTTTT. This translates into CASSKMGQGATGELFF.